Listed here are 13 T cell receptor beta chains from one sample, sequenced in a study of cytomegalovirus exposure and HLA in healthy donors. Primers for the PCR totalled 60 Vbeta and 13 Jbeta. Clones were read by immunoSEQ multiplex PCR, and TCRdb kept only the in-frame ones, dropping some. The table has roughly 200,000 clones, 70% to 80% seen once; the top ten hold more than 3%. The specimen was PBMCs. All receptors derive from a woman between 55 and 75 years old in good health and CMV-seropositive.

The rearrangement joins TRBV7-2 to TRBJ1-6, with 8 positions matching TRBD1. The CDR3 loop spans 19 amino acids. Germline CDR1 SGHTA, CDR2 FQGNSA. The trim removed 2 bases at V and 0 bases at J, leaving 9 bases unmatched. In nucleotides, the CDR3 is TGTGCCAGCAGCTTACTCGACAGGGGTATGAGCTCCTATAATTCACCCCTCCACTTT. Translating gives CASSLLDRGMSSYNSPLHF.

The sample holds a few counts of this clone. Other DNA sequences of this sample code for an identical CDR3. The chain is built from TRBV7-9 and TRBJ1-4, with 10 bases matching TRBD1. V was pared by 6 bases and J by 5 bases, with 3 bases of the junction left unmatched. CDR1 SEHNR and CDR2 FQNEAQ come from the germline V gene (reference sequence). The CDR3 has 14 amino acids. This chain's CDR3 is CASSPGQGNEKLFF. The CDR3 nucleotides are TGTGCCAGCAGTCCGGGACAGGGGAATGAAAAACTGTTTTTT.

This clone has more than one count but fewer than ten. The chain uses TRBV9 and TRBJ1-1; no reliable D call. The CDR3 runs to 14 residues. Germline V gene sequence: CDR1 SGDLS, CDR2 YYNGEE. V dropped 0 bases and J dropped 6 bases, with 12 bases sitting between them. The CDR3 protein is CASSVGSGVAEAFF. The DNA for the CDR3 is TGTGCCAGCAGCGTAGGGAGCGGGGTAGCTGAAGCTTTCTTT.

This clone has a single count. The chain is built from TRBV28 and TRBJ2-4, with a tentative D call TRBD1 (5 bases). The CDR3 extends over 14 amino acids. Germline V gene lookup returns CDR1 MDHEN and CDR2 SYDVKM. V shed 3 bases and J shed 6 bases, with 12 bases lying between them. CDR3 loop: CASSFQGSINIQYF. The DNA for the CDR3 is TGTGCCAGCAGTTTTCAGGGTTCCATAAACATTCAGTACTTC.

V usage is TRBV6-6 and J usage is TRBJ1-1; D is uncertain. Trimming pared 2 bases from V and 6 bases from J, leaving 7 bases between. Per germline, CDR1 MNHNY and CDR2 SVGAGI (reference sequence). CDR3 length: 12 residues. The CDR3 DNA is TGTGCCAGCAGTTACCGGGGTTCTGAAGCTTTCTTT. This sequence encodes CASSYRGSEAFF.

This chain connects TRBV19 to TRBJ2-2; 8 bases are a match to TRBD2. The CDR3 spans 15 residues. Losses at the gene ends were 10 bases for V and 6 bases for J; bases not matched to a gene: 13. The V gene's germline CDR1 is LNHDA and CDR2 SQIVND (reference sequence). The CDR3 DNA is TGTGCCACCCCACGAATTGCGGGGGGCGCCGGGGAGCTGTTTTTT. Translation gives CATPRIAGGAGELFF.

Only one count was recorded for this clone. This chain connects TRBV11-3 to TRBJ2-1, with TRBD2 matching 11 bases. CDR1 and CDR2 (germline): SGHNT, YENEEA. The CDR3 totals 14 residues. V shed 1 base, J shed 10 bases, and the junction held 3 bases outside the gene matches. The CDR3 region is CASSLGLAGSEQFF. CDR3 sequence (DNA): TGTGCCAGCAGCTTAGGACTAGCGGGAAGCGAGCAGTTCTTC.

As DNA, the CDR3 is TGTGCCAGCAGCTCCGGACAGAGTAGCACAGATACGCAGTATTTT. This encodes CASSSGQSSTDTQYF. The V gene is TRBV9, the J gene TRBJ2-3; the D gene is possibly TRBD1 (6 bases). CDR3 length: 15 amino acids. V was clipped by 4 bases and J by 0 bases, with 12 bases between them. CDR1 and CDR2 from the germline V gene are SGDLS and YYNGEE. Supplemented by reference TRBV9 and TRBJ2-3, the full variable domain reads DSGVTQTPKHLITATGQRVTLRCSPRSGDLSVYWYQQSLDQGLQFLIQYYNGEERAKGNILERFSAQQFPDLHSELNLSSLELGDSALYFCASSSGQSSTDTQYFGPGTRLTVL.

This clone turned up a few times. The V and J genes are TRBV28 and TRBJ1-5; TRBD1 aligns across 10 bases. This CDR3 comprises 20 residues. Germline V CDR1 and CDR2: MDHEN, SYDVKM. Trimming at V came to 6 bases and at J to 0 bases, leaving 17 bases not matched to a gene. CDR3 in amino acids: CASRPGGLGTGAYSNQPQHF. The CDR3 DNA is TGTGCCAGCAGACCCGGGGGTCTCGGGACAGGGGCCTATAGCAATCAGCCCCAGCATTTT.

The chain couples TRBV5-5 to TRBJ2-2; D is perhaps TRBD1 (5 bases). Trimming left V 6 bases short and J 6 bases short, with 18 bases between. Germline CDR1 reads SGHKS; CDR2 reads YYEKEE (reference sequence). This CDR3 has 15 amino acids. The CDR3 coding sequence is TGTGCCAGCACCCCCGTTGGGCAGGGCTCCGGGGAGCTGTTTTTT. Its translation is CASTPVGQGSGELFF.

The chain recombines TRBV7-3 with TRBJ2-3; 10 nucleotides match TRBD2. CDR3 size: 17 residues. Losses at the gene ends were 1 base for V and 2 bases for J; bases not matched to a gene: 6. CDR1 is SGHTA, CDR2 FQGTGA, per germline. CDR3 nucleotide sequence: TGTGCCAGCAGCTTAATTACTAGCGGGGTAAACACAGATACGCAGTATTTT. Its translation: CASSLITSGVNTDTQYF.

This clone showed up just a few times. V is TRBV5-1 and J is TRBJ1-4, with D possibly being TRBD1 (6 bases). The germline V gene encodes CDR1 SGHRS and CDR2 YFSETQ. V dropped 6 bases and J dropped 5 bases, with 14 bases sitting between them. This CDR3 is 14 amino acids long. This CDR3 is CASKGAGDNEKLFF. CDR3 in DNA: TGCGCCAGCAAAGGGGCAGGGGACAATGAAAAACTGTTTTTT.

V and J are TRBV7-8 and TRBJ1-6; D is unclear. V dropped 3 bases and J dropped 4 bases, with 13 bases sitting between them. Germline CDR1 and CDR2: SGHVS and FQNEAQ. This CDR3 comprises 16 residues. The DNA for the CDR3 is TGTGCCAGCAGCTTGGTAGGAGGAGATTATAATTCACCCCTCCACTTT. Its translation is CASSLVGGDYNSPLHF.